This record concerns one TCR beta chain sequence. The source of the sample is a study of CD8+CD57+ T cells in acquired aplastic anemia. Patients selected for sequencing had displayed CD8+CD57+ cell expansion by flow cytometry. Looked up from germline, CDR1 is SEHNR and CDR2 is FQNEAQ (reference sequence). The length of the CDR3 is 14 residues. V lost 2 bases and J lost 5, with 13 bases in between. Researchers used genomic DNA as the template to profile TCR beta VDJ and CDR3. TCRdb ran MiXCR on the reads and lists one entry per CDR3 protein. The sample records some 200,000 distinct CDR3 sequences, over 40% being singletons.

This clonotype was obtained from a human donor with aplastic anemia. V usage is TRBV7-9 and J usage is TRBJ2-7; D is perhaps TRBD2 (6 bases). Sequenced input: sorted CD4+, CD8+, or CD8+CD57+ T cells (not recorded which) from PBMCs. The CDR3 nucleotides are TGTGCCAGCAGCTTACGGGGGACGGAAAACGAGCAGTACTTC. Encoded protein: CASSLRGTENEQYF.